A selection of T cell receptor beta chains follows, all from one sample in a study of vaccination effects on CD4 cells after COVID-19. Using immunoSEQ multiplex PCR, the repertoire was profiled, and TCRdb retains in-frame clones only, with some absent. The sample carries tens of thousands of clones, about four fifths recorded once. Antigens for these TCRs are unknown. The material sequenced was CD4+ T cells from PBMCs cultured with HCoV-OC43 spike peptides, taken before COVID-19 vaccination. The receptors derive from a human donor who received a COVID-19 vaccine. The CDR3 runs from the conserved cysteine through the conserved F or W. The order of the fields is CDR3 protein, CDR3 DNA, clone size, D gene, J gene, V gene. D genes are given only for firm matches. Size is stated for part of the rows, as once, few or many counts, or as a class when the clone is expanded.

cdr3_aa: CASSRWTYNEQFF; cdr3_nt: TGTGCCAGCAGTCGATGGACCTACAATGAGCAGTTCTTC; clone_size: few; d_call: .; j_call: TRBJ2-1; v_call: TRBV12-3/TRBV12-4
cdr3_aa: CASSLVTVYNEQFF; cdr3_nt: TGTGCCAGCAGTTTAGTAACAGTATACAATGAGCAGTTCTTC; clone_size: .; d_call: .; j_call: TRBJ2-1; v_call: TRBV28
cdr3_aa: CASSQDSVGGWNTEAFF; cdr3_nt: TGCGCCAGCAGCCAAGATAGTGTAGGGGGCTGGAACACTGAAGCTTTCTTT; clone_size: .; d_call: TRBD1; j_call: TRBJ1-1; v_call: TRBV4-1
cdr3_aa: CASSHRDRRNTIYF; cdr3_nt: TGTGCCAGCAGCCATAGGGACAGGCGAAACACCATATATTTT; clone_size: .; d_call: TRBD1; j_call: TRBJ1-3; v_call: TRBV14
cdr3_aa: CASSPRAGGGYTF; cdr3_nt: TGTGCCAGCAGCCCTAGGGCGGGGGGCGGCTACACCTTC; clone_size: .; d_call: .; j_call: TRBJ1-2; v_call: TRBV3-1/TRBV3-2
cdr3_aa: CASSLSIGNTEAFF; cdr3_nt: TGCGCCAGCAGCTTGAGTATAGGGAACACTGAAGCTTTCTTT; clone_size: .; d_call: .; j_call: TRBJ1-1; v_call: TRBV5-1
cdr3_aa: CASSLLTGTSGNTIYF; cdr3_nt: TGCGCCAGCAGCCTCCTGACAGGGACTTCTGGAAACACCATATATTTT; clone_size: .; d_call: TRBD1; j_call: TRBJ1-3; v_call: TRBV4-1
cdr3_aa: CSAAAGTLEFF; cdr3_nt: TGCAGTGCTGCAGCCGGGACCCTCGAGTTCTTC; clone_size: once; d_call: .; j_call: TRBJ2-1; v_call: TRBV20-1
cdr3_aa: CSVRQGTNTEAFF; cdr3_nt: TGCAGCGTCCGACAGGGTACGAACACTGAAGCTTTCTTT; clone_size: .; d_call: TRBD1; j_call: TRBJ1-1; v_call: TRBV29-1
cdr3_aa: CASSQVSYNSPLHF; cdr3_nt: TGCGCCAGCAGCCAAGTTAGCTATAATTCACCCCTCCACTTT; clone_size: .; d_call: .; j_call: TRBJ1-6; v_call: TRBV4-1
cdr3_aa: CASSQVRRAGETQYF; cdr3_nt: TGCGCCAGCAGCCAAGTCCGCAGGGCTGGGGAGACCCAGTACTTC; clone_size: .; d_call: .; j_call: TRBJ2-5; v_call: TRBV4-1
cdr3_aa: CASGLAGGQDTQYF; cdr3_nt: TGTGCTAGTGGTTTAGCGGGGGGACAAGATACGCAGTATTTT; clone_size: once; d_call: TRBD2; j_call: TRBJ2-3; v_call: TRBV12-5
cdr3_aa: CAIREDRGLTEAFF; cdr3_nt: TGTGCCATCAGAGAAGACAGGGGGCTCACTGAAGCTTTCTTT; clone_size: .; d_call: TRBD1; j_call: TRBJ1-1; v_call: TRBV10-3
cdr3_aa: CASSGGSKETQYF; cdr3_nt: TGTGCCAGCAGTGGAGGCAGTAAAGAGACCCAGTACTTC; clone_size: .; d_call: .; j_call: TRBJ2-5; v_call: TRBV2
cdr3_aa: CASSAQGSNQPQHF; cdr3_nt: TGTGCCAGCAGCGCACAGGGGAGCAATCAGCCCCAGCATTTT; clone_size: .; d_call: TRBD1; j_call: TRBJ1-5; v_call: TRBV2
cdr3_aa: CASSHRTSSYNEQFF; cdr3_nt: TGTGCCAGCAGCCATAGGACTAGCTCCTACAATGAGCAGTTCTTC; clone_size: few; d_call: TRBD2; j_call: TRBJ2-1; v_call: TRBV14
cdr3_aa: CASSVRHLSSTDTQYF; cdr3_nt: TGTGCCAGCAGTGTGAGACACTTATCTAGCACAGATACGCAGTATTTT; clone_size: .; d_call: .; j_call: TRBJ2-3; v_call: TRBV2
cdr3_aa: CASSVARVERGGEQFF; cdr3_nt: TGTGCCAGCAGCGTAGCAAGGGTAGAGCGGGGGGGTGAGCAGTTCTTC; clone_size: .; d_call: TRBD2; j_call: TRBJ2-1; v_call: TRBV9
cdr3_aa: CASSYSGANTEAFF; cdr3_nt: TGTGCCAGCAGTTACTCAGGGGCCAACACTGAAGCTTTCTTT; clone_size: once; d_call: .; j_call: TRBJ1-1; v_call: TRBV6-2/TRBV6-3
cdr3_aa: CASSLDGETEAFF; cdr3_nt: TGTGCCAGCAGCTTAGATGGGGAGACTGAAGCTTTCTTT; clone_size: .; d_call: .; j_call: TRBJ1-1; v_call: TRBV11-3
cdr3_aa: CASSLSSTPNNEQFF; cdr3_nt: TGTGCCAGCAGCTTGAGCAGCACCCCCAACAATGAGCAGTTCTTC; clone_size: .; d_call: .; j_call: TRBJ2-1; v_call: TRBV5-4
cdr3_aa: CASSQSPESYGYTF; cdr3_nt: TGTGCCAGCAGCCAAAGCCCCGAGAGCTATGGCTACACCTTC; clone_size: .; d_call: .; j_call: TRBJ1-2; v_call: TRBV4-2
cdr3_aa: CASSLDQMAPGGYGYTF; cdr3_nt: TGTGCCAGCAGCTTAGATCAAATGGCGCCGGGGGGGTATGGCTACACCTTC; clone_size: .; d_call: .; j_call: TRBJ1-2; v_call: TRBV11-2
cdr3_aa: CAWTDGQYNQPQHF; cdr3_nt: TGTGCCTGGACCGATGGACAGTACAATCAGCCCCAGCATTTT; clone_size: .; d_call: .; j_call: TRBJ1-5; v_call: TRBV30
cdr3_aa: CASSPNGRANTEAFF; cdr3_nt: TGTGCCAGCTCACCGAATGGACGGGCGAACACTGAAGCTTTCTTT; clone_size: .; d_call: .; j_call: TRBJ1-1; v_call: TRBV18
cdr3_aa: CASSRKPNWAFF; cdr3_nt: TGTGCCAGTAGTAGAAAGCCAAACTGGGCTTTCTTT; clone_size: .; d_call: .; j_call: TRBJ1-1; v_call: TRBV19
cdr3_aa: CASSYRNSPLHF; cdr3_nt: TGTGCCAGCAGTTACAGAAATTCACCCCTCCACTTT; clone_size: .; d_call: .; j_call: TRBJ1-6; v_call: TRBV2
cdr3_aa: CASSYSGVNTEAFF; cdr3_nt: TGTGCCAGCAGTTACTCAGGGGTGAACACTGAAGCTTTCTTT; clone_size: .; d_call: .; j_call: TRBJ1-1; v_call: TRBV6-2/TRBV6-3